This T cell receptor beta chain was profiled in a study of T cells after yellow fever vaccination. Turning to the study itself: The authors prepared low-cell-number fractions using SMART-Seq v4 Ultra Low Input. General observations from the study: At around 95% for CD4 and approximately 88% for CD8, most primary-vaccination clones showed up again after the booster. Only a small proportion of the clonotypes turned up in both the CD4 and the CD8 compartments, likely arising from convergent recombination. It was a weaker secondary response, yet one that peaked faster, at day 5 versus 15.

From the 5' RACE reads, TCRdb called clonotypes with MiXCR, one entry per CDR3 protein. The profile shows 95,000 to 150,000 distinct CDR3 sequences, 7.4% of them singletons. As for this clonotype: What it recognizes is unknown.

This CDR3 is built from 13 residues. Germline loops: CDR1 SGHNT, CDR2 YYREEE (reference sequence). V dropped 3 bases and J dropped 7 bases, with 12 bases sitting between them. The sequencing used CD4+ T cells sorted from PBMCs, collected 10 days after the first yellow fever vaccination. The source of this sequence is a man in his late teens or twenties who received the YFV17D yellow fever vaccine. The chain couples TRBV5-4 to TRBJ2-3; D gene unclear. The CDR3 is CASSYHGEYTQYF. In DNA form, the CDR3 reads TGTGCCAGCAGCTACCATGGGGAATATACGCAGTATTTT.